This T cell receptor beta chain was identified in a study of blood T cell repertoires in COVID-19. Study-wide context: The United States, Italy and Spain provided the acute and convalescent COVID-19 samples. The analysed material was cDNA or gDNA that came from T cells, B-cell-depleted T cells, or PBMCs.

The Seattle site enrolled patients during active infection and followed them longitudinally. Trimming took 1 base from V and 11 from J, leaving 23 bases between them. Per germline, CDR1 LNHDA and CDR2 SQIVND (reference sequence). This CDR3 has 16 residues. Original handling: Quantification of nucleated cells was approximated via reference gene primer amplification. The assay was immunoSEQ multiplex PCR, and TCRdb's table has in-frame clones only and misses some. The DNA gave D and trimming, while V, J and clone size come from that table. This repertoire shows more than 300,000 clones, around 86% found once; its top ten account for just under 6.5%.

The chain is built from TRBV19 and TRBJ1-1; weak D call: TRBD1 (6 bases). Sample: peripheral blood. The sequence was obtained from a woman aged 50 to 60 with COVID-19, enrolled during active disease. CDR3 loop: CASSIVHLPQGNGAFF. The CDR3 region has the DNA TGTGCCAGTAGTATAGTTCACTTGCCCCAGGGGAACGGGGCTTTCTTT.